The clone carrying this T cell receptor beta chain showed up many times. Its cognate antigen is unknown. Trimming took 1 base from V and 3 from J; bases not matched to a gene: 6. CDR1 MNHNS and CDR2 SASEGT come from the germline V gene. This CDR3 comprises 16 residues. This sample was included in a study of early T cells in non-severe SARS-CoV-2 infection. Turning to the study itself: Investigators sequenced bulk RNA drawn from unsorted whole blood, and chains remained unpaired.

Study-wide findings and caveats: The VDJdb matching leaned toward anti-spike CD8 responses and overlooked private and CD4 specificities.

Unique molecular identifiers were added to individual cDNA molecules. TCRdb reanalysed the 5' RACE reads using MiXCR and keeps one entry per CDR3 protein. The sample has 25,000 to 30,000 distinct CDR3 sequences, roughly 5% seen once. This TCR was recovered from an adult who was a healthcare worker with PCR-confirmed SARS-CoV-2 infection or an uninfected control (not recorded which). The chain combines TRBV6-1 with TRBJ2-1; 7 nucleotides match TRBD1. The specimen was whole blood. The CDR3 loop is CASSEVRDSDYNEQFF. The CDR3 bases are TGTGCCAGCAGTGAAGTTCGGGACAGTGACTACAATGAGCAGTTCTTC.